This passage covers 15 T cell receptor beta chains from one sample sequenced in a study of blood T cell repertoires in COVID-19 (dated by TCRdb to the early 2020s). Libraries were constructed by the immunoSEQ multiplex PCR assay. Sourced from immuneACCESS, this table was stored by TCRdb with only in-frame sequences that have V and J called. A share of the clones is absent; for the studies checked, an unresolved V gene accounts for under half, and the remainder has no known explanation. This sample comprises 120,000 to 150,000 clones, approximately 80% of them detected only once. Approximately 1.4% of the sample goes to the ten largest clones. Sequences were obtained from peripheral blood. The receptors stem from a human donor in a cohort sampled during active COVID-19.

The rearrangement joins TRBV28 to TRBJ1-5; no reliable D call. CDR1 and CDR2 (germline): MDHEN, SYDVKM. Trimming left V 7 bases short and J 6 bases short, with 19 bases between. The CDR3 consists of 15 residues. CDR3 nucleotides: TGTGCCAGCACCCCCAACGGGTTTGGGAGTCAGCCCCAGCATTTT. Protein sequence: CASTPNGFGSQPQHF.

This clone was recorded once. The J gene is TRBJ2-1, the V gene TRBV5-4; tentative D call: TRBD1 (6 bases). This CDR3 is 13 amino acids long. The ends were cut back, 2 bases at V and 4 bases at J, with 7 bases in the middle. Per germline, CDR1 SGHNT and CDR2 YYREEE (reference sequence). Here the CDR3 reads CASSFTGYNEQFF. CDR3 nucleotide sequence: TGTGCCAGCAGCTTCACAGGGTACAATGAGCAGTTCTTC.

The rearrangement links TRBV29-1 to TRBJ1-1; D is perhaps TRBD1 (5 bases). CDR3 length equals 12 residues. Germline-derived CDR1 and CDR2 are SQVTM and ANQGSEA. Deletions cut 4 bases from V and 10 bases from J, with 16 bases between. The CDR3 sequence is CSVVVQGRRAFF. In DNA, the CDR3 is TGCAGCGTTGTTGTCCAGGGAAGGAGAGCTTTCTTT.

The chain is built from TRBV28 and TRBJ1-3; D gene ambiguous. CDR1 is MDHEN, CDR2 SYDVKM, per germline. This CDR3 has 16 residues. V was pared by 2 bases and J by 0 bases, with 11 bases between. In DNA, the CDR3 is TGTGCCAGCAGTTTAGGCCAGGCCGTCTCTGGAAACACCATATATTTT. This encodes CASSLGQAVSGNTIYF.

CDR3 coding DNA: TGTGCCAGCAGCTTAACGGGAATGGAGACCCAGTACTTC. This sequence encodes CASSLTGMETQYF. The chain combines TRBV7-2 with TRBJ2-5, with a possible D match to TRBD2 (5 bases). V lost 2 bases, J lost 5 bases, and 9 bases lay in between. This CDR3 has 13 residues. Germline V gives CDR1 SGHTA, CDR2 FQGNSA.

The DNA for the CDR3 is TGTGCCAGTAGTATAAACGGGAGAAGGGTCGGGGAGCTGTTTTTT. It encodes CASSINGRRVGELFF. This chain joins TRBV19 and TRBJ2-2; possible D gene TRBD2, 6 bases. Germline CDR1 is LNHDA and CDR2 is SQIVND (reference sequence). Trimming shortened V by 2 bases and J by 7 bases, and 14 bases separated the two germline ends. The CDR3 sequence is 15 residues long. The complete variable domain, with remaining parts taken from reference TRBV19 and TRBJ2-2, reads DGGITQSPKYLFRKEGQNVTLSCEQNLNHDAMYWYRQDPGQGLRLIYYSQIVNDFQKGDIAEGYSVSREKKESFPLTVTSAQKNPTAFYLCASSINGRRVGELFFGEGSRLTVL.

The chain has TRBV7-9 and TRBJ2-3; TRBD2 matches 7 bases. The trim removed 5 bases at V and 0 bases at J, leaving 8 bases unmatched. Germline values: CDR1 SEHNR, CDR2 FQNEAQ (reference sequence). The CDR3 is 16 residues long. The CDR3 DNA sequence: TGTGCCAGCAGCCCCCTGGGGGGGTTCAGCACAGATACGCAGTATTTT. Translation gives CASSPLGGFSTDTQYF.

The CDR3 spells CASRGWGLAGEDEQFF. In nucleotides, the CDR3 is TGTGCCAGTAGGGGTTGGGGACTAGCGGGAGAAGATGAGCAGTTCTTC. The gene calls are TRBV19 and TRBJ2-1; 14 nucleotides line up with TRBD2. Germline V lookup: CDR1 LNHDA, CDR2 SQIVND (reference sequence). The ends lost 6 bases at V and 8 bases at J; junction bases unmatched: 9. The CDR3 is made up of 16 amino acids. Full variable domain (rest looked up from reference TRBV19 and TRBJ2-1): DGGITQSPKYLFRKEGQNVTLSCEQNLNHDAMYWYRQDPGQGLRLIYYSQIVNDFQKGDIAEGYSVSREKKESFPLTVTSAQKNPTAFYLCASRGWGLAGEDEQFFGPGTRLTVL.

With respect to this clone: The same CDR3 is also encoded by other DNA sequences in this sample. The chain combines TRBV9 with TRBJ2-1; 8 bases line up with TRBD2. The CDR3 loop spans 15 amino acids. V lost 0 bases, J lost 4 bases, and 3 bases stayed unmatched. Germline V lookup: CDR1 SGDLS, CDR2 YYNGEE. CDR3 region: CASSVGTSSYNEQFF. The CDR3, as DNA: TGTGCCAGCAGCGTAGGGACTAGCTCTTACAATGAGCAGTTCTTC.

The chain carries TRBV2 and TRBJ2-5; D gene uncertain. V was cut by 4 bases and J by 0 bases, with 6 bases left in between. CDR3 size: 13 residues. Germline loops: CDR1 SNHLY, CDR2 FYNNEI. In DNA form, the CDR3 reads TGTGCCAGCAGTGTCTACTACCAAGAGACCCAGTACTTC. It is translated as CASSVYYQETQYF.

The chain's CDR3 is CASSLWGGYEQYF. CDR3 DNA: TGTGCCAGCAGCCTATGGGGAGGCTACGAGCAGTACTTC. V usage is TRBV7-2 and J usage is TRBJ2-7, with D possibly TRBD2 on 6 matching bases. The CDR3 has 13 amino acids. Between the trimmed V and J ends, which lost 5 bases and 3 bases, there was a span of 11 bases. The V gene's germline CDR1 is SGHTA and CDR2 FQGNSA.

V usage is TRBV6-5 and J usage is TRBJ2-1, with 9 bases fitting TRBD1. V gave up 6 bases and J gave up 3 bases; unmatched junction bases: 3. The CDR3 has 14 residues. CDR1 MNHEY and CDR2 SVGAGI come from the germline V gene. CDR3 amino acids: CASSLTGGYNEQFF. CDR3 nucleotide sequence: TGTGCCAGCAGCCTGACAGGGGGCTACAATGAGCAGTTCTTC.

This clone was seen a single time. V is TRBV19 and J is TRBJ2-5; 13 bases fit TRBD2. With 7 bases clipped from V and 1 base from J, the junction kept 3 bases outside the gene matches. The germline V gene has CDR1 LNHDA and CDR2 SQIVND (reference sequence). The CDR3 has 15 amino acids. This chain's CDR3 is CASMTSGRLQETQYF. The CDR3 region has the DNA TGTGCCAGTATGACTAGCGGGAGGCTCCAAGAGACCCAGTACTTC.

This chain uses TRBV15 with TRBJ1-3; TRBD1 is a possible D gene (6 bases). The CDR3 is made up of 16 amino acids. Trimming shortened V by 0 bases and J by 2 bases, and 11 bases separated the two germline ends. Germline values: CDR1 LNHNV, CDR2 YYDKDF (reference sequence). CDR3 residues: CATSRDGGQAGNTIYF. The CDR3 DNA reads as TGTGCCACCAGCAGAGACGGGGGGCAGGCTGGAAACACCATATATTTT.

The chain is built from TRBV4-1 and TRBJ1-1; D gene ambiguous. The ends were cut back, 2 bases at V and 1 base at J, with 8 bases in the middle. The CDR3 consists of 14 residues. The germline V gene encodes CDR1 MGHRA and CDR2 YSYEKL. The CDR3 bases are TGCGCCAGCAGCCAATATAGCCCGAACACTGAAGCTTTCTTT. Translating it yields CASSQYSPNTEAFF.